A selection of T cell receptor beta chains follows, all from one sample in a study of OX40 agonist ivuxolimab in advanced cancers. Generated by immunoSEQ multiplex PCR, the TCRdb table keeps only in-frame clones and is missing some. The sample holds around 70,000 clones; around 83% are singletons and the top ten take roughly 1.2%. Material: CD4+ or CD8+ T cells sorted from blood, obtained in a trial of the OX40 agonist ivuxolimab. All receptors derive from an adult with an advanced solid tumor such as melanoma, head and neck, liver or kidney cancer. Both conserved end residues are part of each CDR3. A D gene is named only where the DNA matches it firmly. The size field is filled for only some rows; it gives once, few, many or a size class.

clone size: NA
V gene: TRBV11-2
D gene: NA
J gene: TRBJ2-5
CDR3 protein: CASSSQETQYF
CDR3 DNA: TGTGCCAGCAGCTCGCAAGAGACCCAGTACTTC

clone size: few
V gene: TRBV2
D gene: TRBD2
J gene: TRBJ2-2
CDR3 protein: CASSRGGSTGELFF
CDR3 DNA: TGTGCCAGCTCCCGGGGGGGGAGCACCGGGGAGCTGTTTTTT

clone size: NA
V gene: TRBV18
D gene: NA
J gene: TRBJ1-2
CDR3 protein: CASSPPSRDGYTF
CDR3 DNA: TGTGCCAGCTCACCACCTTCACGGGATGGCTACACCTTC

clone size: once
V gene: TRBV10-3
D gene: TRBD1
J gene: TRBJ1-4
CDR3 protein: CAISPNRGQNEKLFF
CDR3 DNA: TGTGCCATCAGCCCCAACAGGGGCCAGAATGAAAAACTGTTTTTT

clone size: few
V gene: TRBV6-6
D gene: NA
J gene: TRBJ1-1
CDR3 protein: CASSFSGAQDTEAFF
CDR3 DNA: TGTGCCAGCAGTTTCTCAGGGGCGCAGGACACTGAAGCTTTCTTT

clone size: NA
V gene: TRBV29-1
D gene: NA
J gene: TRBJ2-6
CDR3 protein: CSVKEGAGANVLTF
CDR3 DNA: TGCAGCGTTAAGGAGGGCGCTGGGGCCAACGTCCTGACTTTC

clone size: NA
V gene: TRBV18
D gene: NA
J gene: TRBJ2-3
CDR3 protein: CASSPTTDTQYF
CDR3 DNA: TGTGCCAGCTCACCGACGACAGATACGCAGTATTTT

clone size: NA
V gene: TRBV19
D gene: NA
J gene: TRBJ1-3
CDR3 protein: CASSNSGNTIYF
CDR3 DNA: TGTGCCAGTAGCAACTCTGGAAACACCATATATTTT

clone size: NA
V gene: TRBV18
D gene: NA
J gene: TRBJ1-1
CDR3 protein: CASSPPALSNTEAFF
CDR3 DNA: TGTGCCAGCTCACCACCGGCACTTTCGAACACTGAAGCTTTCTTT

clone size: NA
V gene: TRBV21-1
D gene: NA
J gene: TRBJ2-3
CDR3 protein: CASSKESLGGHTQYF
CDR3 DNA: TGTGCCAGCAGCAAAGAGTCGCTCGGGGGTCATACGCAGTATTTT

clone size: NA
V gene: TRBV15
D gene: NA
J gene: TRBJ1-4
CDR3 protein: CATSRDYGKLFF
CDR3 DNA: TGTGCCACCAGCAGAGATTATGGAAAACTGTTTTTT

clone size: NA
V gene: TRBV5-1
D gene: NA
J gene: TRBJ2-7
CDR3 protein: CASSIRDGFYEQYF
CDR3 DNA: TGCGCCAGCAGCATCCGGGACGGATTCTACGAGCAGTACTTC

clone size: once
V gene: TRBV7-3
D gene: NA
J gene: TRBJ2-3
CDR3 protein: CASSLRNPGDTQYF
CDR3 DNA: TGTGCCAGCAGCCTACGGAACCCGGGTGATACGCAGTATTTT

clone size: NA
V gene: TRBV2
D gene: TRBD2
J gene: TRBJ2-3
CDR3 protein: CASRLGGGNTDTQYF
CDR3 DNA: TGTGCCAGCAGGCTCGGGGGGGGAAACACAGATACGCAGTATTTT

clone size: NA
V gene: TRBV2
D gene: NA
J gene: TRBJ2-2
CDR3 protein: CASSEVGGGELFF
CDR3 DNA: TGTGCCAGCAGTGAAGTAGGAGGCGGGGAGCTGTTTTTT

clone size: NA
V gene: TRBV5-1
D gene: NA
J gene: TRBJ1-2
CDR3 protein: CASSFSAGISGGYTF
CDR3 DNA: TGCGCCAGCAGCTTTTCCGCCGGAATTTCTGGTGGCTACACCTTC

clone size: NA
V gene: TRBV7-8
D gene: NA
J gene: TRBJ2-3
CDR3 protein: CASSLGTDTQYF
CDR3 DNA: TGTGCCAGCAGCTTAGGCACAGATACGCAGTATTTT

clone size: NA
V gene: TRBV5-1
D gene: NA
J gene: TRBJ1-4
CDR3 protein: CASSLDRLREKLFF
CDR3 DNA: TGCGCCAGCAGCTTAGACAGGCTGAGGGAAAAACTGTTTTTT

clone size: NA
V gene: TRBV18
D gene: TRBD1
J gene: TRBJ1-2
CDR3 protein: CASSSGQGNGYTF
CDR3 DNA: TGTGCCAGCTCATCGGGACAGGGTAATGGCTACACCTTC

clone size: once
V gene: TRBV19
D gene: NA
J gene: TRBJ1-2
CDR3 protein: CASSIPGANGYTF
CDR3 DNA: TGTGCCAGTAGTATCCCAGGGGCGAATGGCTACACCTTC

clone size: NA
V gene: TRBV2
D gene: TRBD2
J gene: TRBJ2-5
CDR3 protein: CASSEAVRGSQETQYF
CDR3 DNA: TGTGCCAGCAGTGAAGCGGTGCGGGGGAGCCAAGAGACCCAGTACTTC

clone size: NA
V gene: TRBV7-6
D gene: TRBD1
J gene: TRBJ2-7
CDR3 protein: CASSLGGQGGGAASYEQYF
CDR3 DNA: TGTGCCAGCAGCTTAGGAGGACAGGGGGGCGGGGCAGCTTCCTACGAGCAGTACTTC

clone size: NA
V gene: TRBV4-3
D gene: NA
J gene: TRBJ1-1
CDR3 protein: CASSQEANLNTEAFF
CDR3 DNA: TGCGCCAGCAGCCAAGAGGCAAACCTGAACACTGAAGCTTTCTTT

clone size: NA
V gene: TRBV2
D gene: NA
J gene: TRBJ2-1
CDR3 protein: CASSRDRHDNEQFF
CDR3 DNA: TGTGCCAGCAGTAGGGACCGCCACGACAATGAGCAGTTCTTC

clone size: NA
V gene: TRBV7-8
D gene: NA
J gene: TRBJ1-5
CDR3 protein: CASSPGVGNQPQHF
CDR3 DNA: TGTGCCAGCAGCCCAGGGGTTGGCAATCAGCCCCAGCATTTT

clone size: NA
V gene: TRBV2
D gene: TRBD1
J gene: TRBJ1-6
CDR3 protein: CASRGQGRNSPLHF
CDR3 DNA: TGTGCCAGCAGAGGACAGGGACGCAATTCACCCCTCCACTTT

clone size: NA
V gene: TRBV7-2
D gene: TRBD1
J gene: TRBJ1-2
CDR3 protein: CASSLRSGTGVGVNGYTF
CDR3 DNA: TGTGCCAGCAGCCTACGCTCCGGGACAGGGGTCGGGGTTAATGGCTACACCTTC

clone size: NA
V gene: TRBV18
D gene: TRBD1
J gene: TRBJ1-4
CDR3 protein: CASSRIRGLDEKLFF
CDR3 DNA: TGTGCCAGCTCACGGATCAGGGGGCTAGACGAAAAACTGTTTTTT

clone size: NA
V gene: TRBV27
D gene: TRBD1
J gene: TRBJ2-7
CDR3 protein: CASSLKAGGAYEQYF
CDR3 DNA: TGTGCCAGCAGTTTAAAAGCAGGGGGAGCCTACGAGCAGTACTTC

clone size: NA
V gene: TRBV29-1
D gene: NA
J gene: TRBJ1-1
CDR3 protein: CSVLSGRDTEAFF
CDR3 DNA: TGCAGCGTCCTTAGTGGCAGGGACACTGAAGCTTTCTTT

clone size: NA
V gene: TRBV7-2
D gene: NA
J gene: TRBJ2-7
CDR3 protein: CASSLAPGIEQYF
CDR3 DNA: TGTGCCAGCAGCTTAGCCCCCGGGATCGAGCAGTACTTC

clone size: NA
V gene: TRBV18
D gene: NA
J gene: TRBJ2-3
CDR3 protein: CASSTRGVGITDTQYF
CDR3 DNA: TGTGCCAGCTCAACCAGGGGTGTTGGGATCACAGATACGCAGTATTTT

clone size: NA
V gene: TRBV18
D gene: NA
J gene: TRBJ1-1
CDR3 protein: CASSPIISTVGTEAFF
CDR3 DNA: TGTGCCAGCTCACCGATTATCTCGACCGTGGGCACTGAAGCTTTCTTT

clone size: NA
V gene: TRBV6-5
D gene: TRBD1
J gene: TRBJ1-5
CDR3 protein: CASSSSGTGGQPQHF
CDR3 DNA: TGTGCCAGCAGTTCGTCCGGGACAGGGGGCCAGCCCCAGCATTTT

clone size: once
V gene: TRBV5-4
D gene: TRBD1
J gene: TRBJ1-6
CDR3 protein: CASGLRSTGVFNSPLHF
CDR3 DNA: TGTGCCAGCGGCTTGCGTAGTACAGGGGTGTTCAATTCACCCCTCCACTTT

clone size: NA
V gene: TRBV4-3
D gene: NA
J gene: TRBJ2-1
CDR3 protein: CASSHLTAVSSYNEQFF
CDR3 DNA: TGCGCCAGCAGCCACCTAACAGCGGTAAGCTCCTACAATGAGCAGTTCTTC

clone size: NA
V gene: TRBV7-2
D gene: NA
J gene: TRBJ1-1
CDR3 protein: CASSLGAANTEAFF
CDR3 DNA: TGTGCCAGCAGCTTAGGTGCAGCGAACACTGAAGCTTTCTTT

clone size: NA
V gene: TRBV6-6
D gene: NA
J gene: TRBJ1-3
CDR3 protein: CASSRSRDFGNTIYF
CDR3 DNA: TGTGCCAGCAGCAGGAGCCGGGATTTTGGAAACACCATATATTTT

clone size: NA
V gene: TRBV6-5
D gene: TRBD1
J gene: TRBJ1-5
CDR3 protein: CASSRQGGQPQHF
CDR3 DNA: TGTGCCAGCAGTAGACAGGGCGGTCAGCCCCAGCATTTT

clone size: NA
V gene: TRBV15
D gene: NA
J gene: TRBJ1-5
CDR3 protein: CATSRKRGNQPQHF
CDR3 DNA: TGTGCCACCAGCAGAAAAAGGGGGAATCAGCCCCAGCATTTT

clone size: once
V gene: TRBV28
D gene: TRBD1
J gene: TRBJ1-2
CDR3 protein: CASSLPTGGDGYTF
CDR3 DNA: TGTGCCAGCAGTTTACCCACAGGGGGCGACGGCTACACCTTC

clone size: NA
V gene: TRBV2
D gene: TRBD1
J gene: TRBJ2-5
CDR3 protein: CASSGDREETQYF
CDR3 DNA: TGTGCCAGCAGTGGGGACAGGGAAGAGACCCAGTACTTC

clone size: NA
V gene: TRBV6-1
D gene: NA
J gene: TRBJ2-7
CDR3 protein: CASSEDGGWDEQYF
CDR3 DNA: TGTGCCAGCAGTGAAGATGGGGGCTGGGACGAGCAGTACTTC

clone size: once
V gene: TRBV18
D gene: NA
J gene: TRBJ1-1
CDR3 protein: CASSARERGRAEAFF
CDR3 DNA: TGTGCCAGCTCGGCTAGGGAGAGGGGAAGGGCTGAAGCTTTCTTT

clone size: NA
V gene: TRBV6-5
D gene: NA
J gene: TRBJ2-6
CDR3 protein: CASSQQGPGANVLTF
CDR3 DNA: TGTGCCAGCAGTCAACAGGGCCCTGGGGCCAACGTCCTGACTTTC

clone size: NA
V gene: TRBV19
D gene: TRBD1
J gene: TRBJ1-1
CDR3 protein: CASSIRGQDVREAFF
CDR3 DNA: TGTGCCAGTAGTATTCGCGGACAGGACGTTAGGGAAGCTTTCTTT

clone size: NA
V gene: TRBV6-1
D gene: NA
J gene: TRBJ1-5
CDR3 protein: CASSEHPDTGVGPQHF
CDR3 DNA: TGTGCCAGCAGTGAACACCCCGACACCGGCGTCGGGCCCCAGCATTTT

clone size: NA
V gene: TRBV4-2
D gene: TRBD1
J gene: TRBJ2-6
CDR3 protein: CASSQDGDRGAPGANVLTF
CDR3 DNA: TGTGCCAGCAGCCAAGATGGCGACAGGGGCGCACCTGGGGCCAACGTCCTGACTTTC

clone size: NA
V gene: TRBV7-2
D gene: NA
J gene: TRBJ1-2
CDR3 protein: CASSQDTSGYGYTF
CDR3 DNA: TGCGCCAGCAGCCAAGACACCTCTGGATATGGCTACACCTTC

clone size: NA
V gene: TRBV18
D gene: NA
J gene: TRBJ1-5
CDR3 protein: CASSPRAEILPQHF
CDR3 DNA: TGTGCCAGCTCACCAAGGGCGGAAATTCTGCCCCAGCATTTT

clone size: NA
V gene: TRBV5-6
D gene: NA
J gene: TRBJ2-3
CDR3 protein: CASNRDTNTDTQYF
CDR3 DNA: TGTGCCAGCAACCGGGACACTAACACAGATACGCAGTATTTT

clone size: NA
V gene: TRBV2
D gene: NA
J gene: TRBJ2-2
CDR3 protein: CASSEQGGYTGELFF
CDR3 DNA: TGTGCCAGCAGTGAACAGGGAGGATACACCGGGGAGCTGTTTTTT

clone size: NA
V gene: TRBV5-1
D gene: NA
J gene: TRBJ1-2
CDR3 protein: CASSQGGSYGYTF
CDR3 DNA: TGCGCCAGCAGCCAAGGGGGAAGCTATGGCTACACCTTC

clone size: NA
V gene: TRBV21-1
D gene: NA
J gene: TRBJ1-5
CDR3 protein: CASRARDRSFNQPQHF
CDR3 DNA: TGTGCCAGCAGAGCCCGGGACAGGTCTTTCAATCAGCCCCAGCATTTT